This T cell receptor (beta chain) was found in a study of blood T cell repertoires in COVID-19. Study information: Acute and convalescent COVID-19 specimens originated in the United States, Italy and Spain. PBMCs, B-cell-depleted T cells, or T cells provided the cDNA or gDNA that made up the material.

This CDR3 spans 16 amino acids. V was clipped by 3 bases and J by 1 base; unmatched bases: 8. The germline CDR1 and CDR2 sequences are SGHNT and YYREEE (reference sequence). Per the authors' pipeline: Amplification with reference gene primers provided the estimates of nucleated cell counts. Only in-frame clones appear in the TCRdb table, and some are missing; sequencing was by immunoSEQ multiplex PCR. That table supplies the V and J calls and clone size; D and trimming were determined from the DNA. The profile shows some 240,000 clones, around 84% of them singletons. The sequence was collected from a woman aged 40 to 50 who had recovered from COVID-19. This chain uses TRBV5-4 with TRBJ1-1; 8 nucleotides line up with TRBD1. The sample consisted of peripheral blood. The CDR3 sequence is CASSSRTGIRNTEAFF. The DNA of the CDR3 is TGTGCCAGCAGCTCCCGGACAGGGATTAGGAACACTGAAGCTTTCTTT.